This T cell receptor (beta chain) was captured by sequencing in a study of OX40 agonist ivuxolimab in advanced cancers. Background on the study: Patients received ivuxolimab, an agonistic anti-OX40 (CD134) antibody. Three partial responders included one hepatocellular carcinoma patient and two cutaneous melanoma patients. Study results and limitations: Expanded clones tended on average to be more numerous among CD8+ T cells than CD4+.

The CDR3 covers 16 residues. V dropped 0 bases and J dropped 1 base, with 11 bases sitting between them. Germline assignment: CDR1 MRHNA and CDR2 SNTAGT. Clones were sequenced by immunoSEQ multiplex PCR, and TCRdb holds only the in-frame ones, with some missing. The sample lists 30,000 to 45,000 clones, 82% seen once, with about 2% in the top ten. If patients had autoimmune disease history or systemic immunosuppression, they were excluded. Of note for this clone: The antigen remains unidentified.

The sequencing used CD4+ or CD8+ T cells sorted from blood, collected in a trial of the OX40 agonist ivuxolimab. This sequence joins TRBV6-4 and TRBJ2-3; D is ambiguous. The receptor was derived from an adult with an advanced solid tumor such as melanoma, head and neck, liver or kidney cancer. In DNA, the CDR3 is TGTGCCAGCAGTGACTCGTGGCGTGATCGCACAGATACGCAGTATTTT. Amino acid sequence: CASSDSWRDRTDTQYF.